The 3 T cell receptor beta chains given below trace back to one sample, sequenced in a study of blood T cell repertoires in COVID-19. Data came from immunoSEQ multiplex PCR; TCRdb stores just in-frame clones and leaves some out. The sample consists of 350,000 to 450,000 clones, about 88% of them appearing once. Specimen: peripheral blood. The receptors stem from a woman aged 55 to 70 with COVID-19, enrolled during active disease.

The chain has TRBV10-1 and TRBJ2-1, with 7 bases lining up with TRBD2. J was trimmed by 8 bases and V by 0 bases; bases with no gene match: 13. CDR3 length equals 17 residues. Germline V gene lookup returns CDR1 WNHNN and CDR2 SYGVQD (reference sequence). The CDR3 protein is CASSESMGGVGPDEQFF. DNA for the CDR3: TGCGCCAGCAGTGAGTCGATGGGGGGGGTAGGTCCGGATGAGCAGTTCTTC.

This clone was seen once. The chain couples TRBV7-2 to TRBJ2-7, with D tentatively TRBD1 (6 bases). With 6 bases removed from V and 6 bases from J, the gap between germline ends came to 18 bases. The CDR3 sequence is 14 residues long. The germline gives CDR1 SGHTA, CDR2 FQGNSA. CDR3 loop: CASSQHQGLGEQYF. DNA for the CDR3: TGTGCCAGCAGTCAACACCAGGGGTTGGGCGAGCAGTACTTC.

The CDR3 sequence: CATSDPTSMVPGEQFF. Written as DNA, the CDR3 is TGTGCCACCAGTGATCCGACTAGTATGGTTCCGGGTGAGCAGTTCTTC. The chain combines TRBV24-1 with TRBJ2-1; a possible D gene is TRBD2 (6 bases). The CDR3 runs to 16 residues. Germline assignment: CDR1 KGHDR and CDR2 SFDVKD. Between the trimmed V and J ends, which lost 3 bases and 9 bases, there was a span of 20 bases.